This is a list of T cell receptor beta chains from one sample in a study of neurological immune-mediated disorders. TCRdb called the 5' RACE reads again in MiXCR, with one record for every CDR3 protein. The top ten hold 6% to 8% of the sample, which has 50,000 or so distinct CDR3 sequences, 3% to 3.5% seen once. Sequenced sample: PBMCs. Source of these receptors: a woman aged 60-70 years with multiple sclerosis. CDR3s include the opening cysteine and the closing phenylalanine or tryptophan. A D gene is named only where the DNA matches it firmly. The size entry is marked missing in some rows and otherwise reads once, few, many or a size class.

>TRBV20-1|TRBJ2-1|many|.
TGCAGTGCTAGAGATCCCCGGCGTTTAGGGGGCAATGAGCAGTTCTTC
CSARDPRRLGGNEQFF
>TRBV4-1|TRBJ1-4|many|.
TGCGCCAGCAGCCAAGACTATTGGACGTATGGTCTGTTTTTT
CASSQDYWTYGLFF
>TRBV7-9|TRBJ1-1|many|.
TGTGCCAGCAGCGCCCCCGGCCCCGGGGTTAGCACTGAAGCTTTCTTT
CASSAPGPGVSTEAFF
>TRBV5-1|TRBJ1-2|many|.
TGCGCCAGCAGCTTGTCTGAAGGGTTTGGTGGAACGAATGGCTACACCTTC
CASSLSEGFGGTNGYTF
>TRBV29-1|TRBJ2-1|many|.
TGCAGCGTTGACCCACACACCGATGAGCAGTTCTTC
CSVDPHTDEQFF
>TRBV20-1|TRBJ2-5|many|TRBD1
TGCAGTGCTAGCTACGACAGGGTCCAAGAGACCCAGTACTTC
CSASYDRVQETQYF
>TRBV20-1|TRBJ1-1|many|TRBD1
TGCAGTGCTCCCAGGACAGGGGGCACTGAAGCTTTCTTT
CSAPRTGGTEAFF
>TRBV12-3/TRBV12-4|TRBJ2-4|many|.
TGTGCCAGCAGTTTTGGGGGGAGGAACATTCAGTACTTC
CASSFGGRNIQYF
>TRBV20-1|TRBJ2-1|many|TRBD2
TGCAGTGCTAGACCACCCGCTGGACTAGCGGGGACCTACAATGAGCAGTTCTTC
CSARPPAGLAGTYNEQFF
>TRBV27|TRBJ1-1|many|.
TGTGCCAGCAGTCGAACGGTCTTGAACACTGAAGCTTTCTTT
CASSRTVLNTEAFF
>TRBV21-1|TRBJ2-5|.|.
TGTGCCAGCAGCAAACTCCACGGACTAGCGGGGGGAGAGACCCAGTACTTC
CASSKLHGLAGGETQYF
>TRBV10-3|TRBJ2-1|.|TRBD2
TGTGCCATCAGTAGGACTAGCGGGGCCTACAATGAGCAGTTCTTC
CAISRTSGAYNEQFF
>TRBV7-6|TRBJ2-2|few|.
TGTGCCAGCAGCTTAGTGCGGGAAGCCGGGGAGCTGTTTTTT
CASSLVREAGELFF
>TRBV20-1|TRBJ1-2|many|TRBD1
TGCAGTGCTAGACAGGGGGTACACTATGGCTACACCTTC
CSARQGVHYGYTF
>TRBV7-3|TRBJ2-5|few|.
TGTGCCAACAGCTTTGGGGGGGCGGAGACCCAGTACTTC
CANSFGGAETQYF
>TRBV20-1|TRBJ2-7|many|.
TGCAGTGCCCAGCCCGGGGCGGGCCACTACGAGCAGTACTTC
CSAQPGAGHYEQYF
>TRBV28|TRBJ2-1|many|TRBD2
TGTGCCAGCAGTCCGGCTCGACTAGCGGCCTACAATGAGCAGTTCTTC
CASSPARLAAYNEQFF
>TRBV9|TRBJ2-7|many|.
TGTGCCAGCAGCGCCTCCGGATTATCCTACGAGCAGTACTTC
CASSASGLSYEQYF
>TRBV20-1|TRBJ1-1|many|TRBD1
TGCAGTGCTAGAGATTTTGCCAGGGGGGACACTGAAGCTTTCTTT
CSARDFARGDTEAFF
>TRBV4-1|TRBJ2-1|medium-sized|.
TGCGCCAGCAGCCAAGGACGTGGGGGTGGAACCTACAATGAGCAGTTCTTC
CASSQGRGGGTYNEQFF
>TRBV20-1|TRBJ1-4|many|TRBD1
TGCAGTGTCAGGGGGCAGGGCGGTGAAAAACTGTTTTTT
CSVRGQGGEKLFF
>TRBV20-1|TRBJ1-5|many|.
TGCAGTGCTAGGATGGCGGTCGGCCGTTTCAATCAGCCCCAGCATTTT
CSARMAVGRFNQPQHF
>TRBV6-2/TRBV6-3|TRBJ1-4|many|.
TGTGCCAGCAGGAGATGGAAGGATGAAAAACTGTTTTTT
CASRRWKDEKLFF
>TRBV20-1|TRBJ2-1|many|TRBD2
TGCAGTGCTAGTTTGTCGGGAGGGCGCTCCTACAATGAGCAGTTCTTC
CSASLSGGRSYNEQFF
>TRBV2|TRBJ1-2|many|TRBD1
TGTGCCAGCCCGACAGGGGACTATGGCTACACCTTC
CASPTGDYGYTF
>TRBV5-1|TRBJ2-1|many|TRBD2
TGCGCCAGCAGCTTCTTAGCGGGGGGCGACAATGAGCAGTTCTTC
CASSFLAGGDNEQFF
>TRBV12-3/TRBV12-4|TRBJ2-2|many|.
TGTGCCAGCAGTTTAGGGGGGGTCGCCGGGGAGCTGTTTTTT
CASSLGGVAGELFF
>TRBV15|TRBJ2-6|medium-sized|TRBD2
TGTGCCACCAGCCCCCCCGGGGGGTCTGGGGCCAACGTCCTGACTTTC
CATSPPGGSGANVLTF
>TRBV12-3/TRBV12-4|TRBJ1-2|many|TRBD1
TGTGCCAGCAGTGAGACAGGGAACTATGGCTACACCTTC
CASSETGNYGYTF
>TRBV12-3/TRBV12-4|TRBJ2-1|many|.
TGTGCCAGCAGTCTTTTTAATGAGCAGTTCTTC
CASSLFNEQFF
>TRBV29-1|TRBJ2-3|many|.
TGCAGCGTGAGGGGTAGCACAGATACGCAGTATTTT
CSVRGSTDTQYF
>TRBV11-2|TRBJ2-3|many|.
TGTGCCAGCTCGACGCAGTATTTT
CASSTQYF
>TRBV20-1|TRBJ2-7|few|.
TGCAGTGCTAGAGATCGTGGGGGTGGAATAAACGAGCAGTACTTC
CSARDRGGGINEQYF
>TRBV3-1|TRBJ2-6|many|TRBD2
TGTGCCAGCAGCCCCATAGGCGGGGGACGGGTTTCCTCTGGGGCCAACGTCCTGACTTTC
CASSPIGGGRVSSGANVLTF
>TRBV7-9|TRBJ2-2|many|TRBD2
TGTGCCAGCAGTTCTCGGGAGGACGACACCGGGGAGCTGTTTTTT
CASSSREDDTGELFF
>TRBV7-2|TRBJ1-3|many|.
TGTGCCAGCAGCCTTCTAAACACCATATATTTT
CASSLLNTIYF
>TRBV20-1|TRBJ1-3|many|.
TGCAGTGCTGAAGGGGGGGGAACCTCTGGAAACACCATATATTTT
CSAEGGGTSGNTIYF
>TRBV15|TRBJ1-5|many|.
TGTGCCACCAGCAAGGTTCAAGGTCAGCCCCAGCATTTT
CATSKVQGQPQHF
>TRBV7-9|TRBJ2-7|many|.
TGTGCCAGCAGCTCCCCCCAATCTGCTCGCTCCTACGAGCAGTACTTC
CASSSPQSARSYEQYF
>TRBV5-1|TRBJ1-2|many|TRBD1
TGCGCCAGCAGCTTGGAGGGGGCCCGAAACTATGGCTACACCTTC
CASSLEGARNYGYTF
>TRBV6-1|TRBJ2-7|many|.
TGTGCCAGCAGGAAGTGGGACACAGACTACGAGCAGTACTTC
CASRKWDTDYEQYF
>TRBV7-2|TRBJ2-7|many|.
TGTGCCAGCAGCTCAAGGGCCCAGCCGACAACCTACGAGCAGTACTTC
CASSSRAQPTTYEQYF
>TRBV7-9|TRBJ2-5|many|TRBD1
TGTGCCAGCAGCCGATTGGACAGGGTGGAACGTGAGACCCAGTACTTC
CASSRLDRVERETQYF
>TRBV5-5|TRBJ2-7|many|TRBD1
TGTGCCAGCAGCGGGCGACAGGGGAAAGGATACGAGCAGTACTTC
CASSGRQGKGYEQYF
>TRBV5-5|TRBJ1-5|many|.
TGTGCCAGCAGCTATCTGCCCGGGCAGCCCCAGCATTTT
CASSYLPGQPQHF
>TRBV6-6|TRBJ2-7|many|.
TGTGCCAGCAGTTTACACCGGACAGCCTACGAGCAGTACTTC
CASSLHRTAYEQYF
>TRBV18|TRBJ2-2|many|.
TGTGCCAGCTCACCGCCAGCCCTTACCAGCCACCTGAACACCGGGGAGCTGTTTTTT
CASSPPALTSHLNTGELFF
>TRBV7-2|TRBJ2-3|few|TRBD1
TGTGCCAGCACCTATCGGACAGGCACGCAGTATTTT
CASTYRTGTQYF
>TRBV28|TRBJ2-5|many|TRBD1
TGTGCCAGCAAGGCAGGGGGCTTTGGAGAGACCCAGTACTTC
CASKAGGFGETQYF
>TRBV6-6|TRBJ1-2|many|.
TGTGCCAGCAGTTATTTGGAACTTGGGGGCTACACCTTC
CASSYLELGGYTF
>TRBV12-3/TRBV12-4|TRBJ1-1|many|TRBD1
TGTGCCATGACCGGGACAGGGGTGAACACTGAAGCTTTCTTT
CAMTGTGVNTEAFF
>TRBV5-5|TRBJ2-1|many|TRBD2
TGTGCCAGCAGCTTGATACTAGCGCCCTACAATGAGCAGTTCTTC
CASSLILAPYNEQFF
>TRBV29-1|TRBJ1-2|many|.
TGCAGCGGGACAGACTCTAACTATGGCTACACCTTC
CSGTDSNYGYTF
>TRBV6-5|TRBJ2-5|many|TRBD2
TGTGCCAGCAGTTATCGTCTAGCGGGTAGGAAGACCCAAGAGACCCAGTACTTC
CASSYRLAGRKTQETQYF
>TRBV11-2|TRBJ1-6|many|.
TGTGCCAGCAGCTTAGATACAGGGAATTCACCCCTCCACTTT
CASSLDTGNSPLHF
>TRBV20-1|TRBJ2-7|many|.
TGCAGTGCTAGACCGGACAGATCCTACGAGCAGTACTTC
CSARPDRSYEQYF
>TRBV4-2|TRBJ1-5|many|.
TGTGCCAGCAGCCAAGATCTAGAACAGGCTGGACAGCCCCAGCATTTT
CASSQDLEQAGQPQHF
>TRBV29-1|TRBJ1-1|many|.
TGCAGCGTTGAAGATAGCGGGGCTAGGAACACTGAAGCTTTCTTT
CSVEDSGARNTEAFF
>TRBV20-1|TRBJ1-3|many|.
TGCAGTGCTCAGAGGGAGAGCTCTGGAAACACCATATATTTT
CSAQRESSGNTIYF